This T cell receptor (beta chain) derives from a study of identical twins. Template switching introduced a universal primer site, and the cDNA bore unique molecular identifiers. TCRdb used MiXCR to reprocess the 5' RACE reads, holding one entry per CDR3 protein. The table lists hundreds of thousands of distinct CDR3 sequences, around a sixth of them singletons. The CDR3 is made up of 14 amino acids. Germline lookup yields CDR1 DFQATT and CDR2 SNEGSKA (reference sequence). The ends were cut back, 7 bases at V and 7 bases at J, with 20 bases in the middle. These data were also filed under a second study, of T cells expressing NK-cell markers. According to that study: Just one sequenced donor of eight was HCMV-seronegative, while seven were seropositive. Of the CD8+ T cell pool in about 6 donors, roughly 1.0-8% was accounted for by dominant NKG2C+ clonotypes.

J is TRBJ2-1 and V is TRBV20-1, with a possible D match to TRBD2 (6 bases). This sequence originates from a young woman in good health. Sequencing was performed on PBMCs. The CDR3 nucleotides are TGCAGTGTTTTTGAGGCGCCGGGACTGAATGAGCAGTTCTTC. Encoded protein: CSVFEAPGLNEQFF.